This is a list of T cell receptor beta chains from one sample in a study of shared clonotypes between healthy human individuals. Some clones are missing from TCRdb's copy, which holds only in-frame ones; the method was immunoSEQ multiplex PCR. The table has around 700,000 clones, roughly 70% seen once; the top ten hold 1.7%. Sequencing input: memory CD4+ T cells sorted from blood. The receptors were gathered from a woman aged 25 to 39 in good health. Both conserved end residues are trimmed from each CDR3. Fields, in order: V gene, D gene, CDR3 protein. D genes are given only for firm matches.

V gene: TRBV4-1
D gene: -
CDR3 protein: ASSQGGGVDTQY

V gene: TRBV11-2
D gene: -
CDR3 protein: ASSPPWYEQY

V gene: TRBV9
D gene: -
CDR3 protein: ASSVGRRNNEQF

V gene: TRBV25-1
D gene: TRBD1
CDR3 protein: ASSGRDRFTGELF

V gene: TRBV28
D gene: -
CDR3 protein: ASSLRQSSTEAF

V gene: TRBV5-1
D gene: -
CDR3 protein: ASSPGSQETQY

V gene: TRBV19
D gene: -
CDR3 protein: ASSMGGKTYEQY

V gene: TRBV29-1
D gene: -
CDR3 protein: SVELGAKPDNEQF

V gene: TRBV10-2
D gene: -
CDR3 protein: ASTPGLFYEQY

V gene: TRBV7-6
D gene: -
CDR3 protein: ASSLGEIQEQF

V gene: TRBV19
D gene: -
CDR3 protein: AVVAADEQF

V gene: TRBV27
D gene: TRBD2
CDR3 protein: ASRLAGASPYYEQY

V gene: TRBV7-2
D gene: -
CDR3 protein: ANGMSDEQF

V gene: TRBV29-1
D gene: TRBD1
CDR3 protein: SVEQDRGLVGYT

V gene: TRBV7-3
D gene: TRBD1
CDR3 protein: ASSTDRGSSYEQY

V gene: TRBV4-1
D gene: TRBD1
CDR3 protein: ASSQVRTGSQPQH

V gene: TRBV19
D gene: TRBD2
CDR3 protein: ASRKLASGNEQF